These T cell receptor beta chains were read from a single sample in a study of blood T cell repertoires in COVID-19. Clones were read by immunoSEQ multiplex PCR, and TCRdb kept only the in-frame ones, dropping some. The sample has 60,000 or so clones; 74% are singletons. Input material: peripheral blood. These TCRs come from a woman of 80 years or more with acute or convalescent COVID-19. The conserved cysteine and the conserved F or W are not part of the CDR3 here. D genes are given only for firm matches. Clone size appears in some rows only: once, few, many, or a class for an expanded clone.

J | V | D | size | CDR3
TRBJ2-7 | TRBV5-6 | NA | NA | ASSLDVLDRTPYEQY
TRBJ1-1 | TRBV11-3 | TRBD1 | once | ASSARLGTVNTEAF
TRBJ1-5 | TRBV2 | NA | NA | ASSARGGNQPQH
TRBJ2-7 | TRBV9 | NA | few | ASSKTVDSYEQY
TRBJ2-5 | TRBV24-1 | TRBD1 | NA | ATSDPSGQGQETQY
TRBJ1-5 | TRBV6-5 | TRBD1 | NA | ASIDRGTGKQPQH
TRBJ1-1 | TRBV5-6 | TRBD1 | few | ASSSTGLNTEAF
TRBJ2-1 | TRBV29-1 | NA | NA | SVETYSYNEQF
TRBJ2-7 | TRBV29-1 | TRBD2 | NA | SVASGRYEQY
TRBJ2-2 | TRBV9 | NA | NA | ASSVGPSGNTGELF
TRBJ1-1 | TRBV5-1 | TRBD1 | NA | ASSQGQGGQAEAF
TRBJ2-3 | TRBV7-9 | TRBD1 | NA | ASSAGQGQVDTQY
TRBJ1-6 | TRBV19 | TRBD1 | NA | ASSLGTVYNSPLH
TRBJ2-1 | TRBV6-5 | NA | few | ASSYSGLSSYNEQF
TRBJ2-2 | TRBV20-1 | NA | NA | SASPGTVNTGELF
TRBJ1-6 | TRBV2 | NA | once | ASKFGGHNSPLH
TRBJ2-2 | TRBV5-1 | TRBD1 | NA | ASSLGTGNTGELF
TRBJ2-2 | TRBV24-1 | TRBD2 | few | ATSDATGLADHTGELF
TRBJ2-7 | TRBV12-3/TRBV12-4 | NA | NA | ASSFRGLYEQY
TRBJ2-7 | TRBV7-2 | TRBD2 | NA | ASSLAVLGGRDEQY
TRBJ1-1 | TRBV4-1 | NA | NA | ASSQDRLGRNTEAF
TRBJ2-1 | TRBV7-3 | NA | NA | ASSLSASVASNEQF
TRBJ1-5 | TRBV19 | NA | NA | ASSRQAGNQPQH
TRBJ1-4 | TRBV18 | NA | NA | ASSQGANEKLF
TRBJ1-2 | TRBV19 | TRBD1 | few | ASSPSQDRVLYGYT
TRBJ1-4 | TRBV15 | NA | NA | ATSRDRQATTNEKLF
TRBJ2-7 | TRBV7-2 | TRBD2 | NA | ASSSGLAGVYEQY
TRBJ2-7 | TRBV5-1 | NA | NA | ASHLGGSGSYEQY
TRBJ2-1 | TRBV29-1 | NA | NA | SVGPSDLRYNEQF
TRBJ2-2 | TRBV5-1 | NA | once | ASSIFGVSATGELF
TRBJ2-7 | TRBV5-6 | TRBD2 | NA | ASSLEVSGLAGKVYEQY
TRBJ2-5 | TRBV9 | TRBD1 | once | ASSVVAGQGRETQY
TRBJ1-1 | TRBV19 | NA | once | ASTVGGGGNTEAF
TRBJ2-7 | TRBV19 | TRBD1 | few | ASRRGREEQY
TRBJ2-5 | TRBV11-3 | TRBD2 | NA | ASRPGGGSETQY
TRBJ1-1 | TRBV3-1/TRBV3-2 | TRBD1 | once | ASSQWGTGGTEAF
NA | TRBV28 | NA | NA | ASSLLAGLLGLELF
TRBJ2-7 | TRBV5-1 | TRBD1 | NA | ASSLEQGAYEQY
TRBJ2-7 | TRBV29-1 | NA | NA | SAGRGYEQY
TRBJ2-3 | TRBV4-2 | TRBD2 | few | ASSQDGPGGRTDTQY
TRBJ2-1 | TRBV10-1 | NA | few | ASSLQRVGPTEQF
TRBJ1-1 | TRBV29-1 | NA | NA | SVREARGEAF